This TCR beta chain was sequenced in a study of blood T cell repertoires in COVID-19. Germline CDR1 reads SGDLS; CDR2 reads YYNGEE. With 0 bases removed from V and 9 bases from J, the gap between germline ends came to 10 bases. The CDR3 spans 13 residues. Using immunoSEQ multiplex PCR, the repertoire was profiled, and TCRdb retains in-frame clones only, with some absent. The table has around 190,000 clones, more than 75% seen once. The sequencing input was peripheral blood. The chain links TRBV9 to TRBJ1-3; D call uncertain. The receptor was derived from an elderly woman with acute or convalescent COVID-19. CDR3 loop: CASSVGEGGTIYF. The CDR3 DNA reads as TGTGCCAGCAGCGTAGGAGAGGGAGGCACCATATATTTT.